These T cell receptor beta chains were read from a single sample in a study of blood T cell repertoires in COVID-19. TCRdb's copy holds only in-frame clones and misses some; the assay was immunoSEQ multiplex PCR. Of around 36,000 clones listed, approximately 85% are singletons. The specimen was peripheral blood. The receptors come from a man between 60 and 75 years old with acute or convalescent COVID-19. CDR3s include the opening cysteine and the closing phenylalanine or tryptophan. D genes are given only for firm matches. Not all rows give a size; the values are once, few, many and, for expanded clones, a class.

CDR3nt: TGTGCCAGCAGCTTGGGCAGCACAGATACGCAGTATTTT
CDR3aa: CASSLGSTDTQYF
d_gene: -
j_gene: TRBJ2-3
abundance: -
v_gene: TRBV7-3

CDR3nt: TGCAGCGCCGGGACAGGGTGGGTAGGTGAGCAGTTCTTC
CDR3aa: CSAGTGWVGEQFF
d_gene: TRBD1
j_gene: TRBJ2-1
abundance: -
v_gene: TRBV29-1

CDR3nt: TGTGCCAGCAGCGCACAGGGTACGTACGACTATGGCTACACCTTC
CDR3aa: CASSAQGTYDYGYTF
d_gene: -
j_gene: TRBJ1-2
abundance: few
v_gene: TRBV5-5

CDR3nt: TGTGCCAGCAGCTGGGGACTAGGAGGGGAGACCCAGTACTTC
CDR3aa: CASSWGLGGETQYF
d_gene: TRBD2
j_gene: TRBJ2-5
abundance: -
v_gene: TRBV5-6

CDR3nt: TGCAGCGTTCATACTAGAGACGAGCAGTACTTC
CDR3aa: CSVHTRDEQYF
d_gene: -
j_gene: TRBJ2-7
abundance: -
v_gene: TRBV29-1

CDR3nt: TGTGCCAGCAGCTTGGGGGACAGCTTTAACTATGGCTACACCTTC
CDR3aa: CASSLGDSFNYGYTF
d_gene: TRBD1
j_gene: TRBJ1-2
abundance: -
v_gene: TRBV5-4

CDR3nt: TGTGCCAGCAGCGCCACTAGCGGGAGTTTGTACGAGCAGTACTTC
CDR3aa: CASSATSGSLYEQYF
d_gene: TRBD2
j_gene: TRBJ2-7
abundance: -
v_gene: TRBV5-4

CDR3nt: TGTGCCAGCAGAACAGACAGGGACTATGGCTACACCTTC
CDR3aa: CASRTDRDYGYTF
d_gene: TRBD1
j_gene: TRBJ1-2
abundance: -
v_gene: TRBV6-6

CDR3nt: TGTGCCAGCAGCAGGGGACAGGGTGAAAGTCAAAACTATGGCTACACCTTC
CDR3aa: CASSRGQGESQNYGYTF
d_gene: -
j_gene: TRBJ1-2
abundance: -
v_gene: TRBV21-1

CDR3nt: TGTGCCAGCAGTCAAGGGGGTCGTGCTGAAAAACTGTTTTTT
CDR3aa: CASSQGGRAEKLFF
d_gene: -
j_gene: TRBJ1-4
abundance: -
v_gene: TRBV5-6

CDR3nt: TGTGCCAGCAGCCCTCCCTTAGCGTACACCGGGGAGCTGTTTTTT
CDR3aa: CASSPPLAYTGELFF
d_gene: -
j_gene: TRBJ2-2
abundance: once
v_gene: TRBV28

CDR3nt: TGTGCCAGCAGCTTTTCGGTCGGGGAGCTGTTTTTT
CDR3aa: CASSFSVGELFF
d_gene: -
j_gene: TRBJ2-2
abundance: -
v_gene: TRBV7-9

CDR3nt: TGTGCCAGCAGTGTTGGGGGCAAGAGAGAGACCCAGTACTTC
CDR3aa: CASSVGGKRETQYF
d_gene: -
j_gene: TRBJ2-5
abundance: -
v_gene: TRBV2

CDR3nt: TGTGCCAGCAGCTGGGCCAGACCCCAAGAGACCCAGTACTTC
CDR3aa: CASSWARPQETQYF
d_gene: -
j_gene: TRBJ2-5
abundance: -
v_gene: TRBV7-9

CDR3nt: TGTGCCAGTAGTACTACCCGGGACAGGGGGACCCAGTACTTC
CDR3aa: CASSTTRDRGTQYF
d_gene: TRBD1
j_gene: TRBJ2-5
abundance: -
v_gene: TRBV19

CDR3nt: TGTGCCAGCAGCCCAGGACAGGGTTTCTATGGCTACACCTTC
CDR3aa: CASSPGQGFYGYTF
d_gene: TRBD1
j_gene: TRBJ1-2
abundance: -
v_gene: TRBV7-2

CDR3nt: TGTGCCAGCAGTCTCAACAAGAACACTGAAGCTTTCTTT
CDR3aa: CASSLNKNTEAFF
d_gene: -
j_gene: TRBJ1-1
abundance: -
v_gene: TRBV6-5

CDR3nt: TGTGCCAGCAGTTTATTTCGCGGGACAGGGATTAGGGTGAGCAATCAGCCCCAGCATTTT
CDR3aa: CASSLFRGTGIRVSNQPQHF
d_gene: TRBD1
j_gene: TRBJ1-5
abundance: once
v_gene: TRBV28

CDR3nt: TGTGCCAGCAGCTTGGCCGGGGTAGATACGCAGTATTTT
CDR3aa: CASSLAGVDTQYF
d_gene: -
j_gene: TRBJ2-3
abundance: -
v_gene: TRBV5-4

CDR3nt: TGTGCCAGCTCACCGGGACAGAACACCGGGGAGCTGTTTTTT
CDR3aa: CASSPGQNTGELFF
d_gene: -
j_gene: TRBJ2-2
abundance: -
v_gene: TRBV18

CDR3nt: TGCGCCAGCAGCCAAGGTTTTAGCGGGGCGTACCAAGAGACCCAGTACTTC
CDR3aa: CASSQGFSGAYQETQYF
d_gene: TRBD2
j_gene: TRBJ2-5
abundance: -
v_gene: TRBV4-1

CDR3nt: TGTGCCATCAGCGTTACCGAAATGCGGGACAGGGGTTACGAGCAGTACTTC
CDR3aa: CAISVTEMRDRGYEQYF
d_gene: TRBD1
j_gene: TRBJ2-7
abundance: -
v_gene: TRBV10-3

CDR3nt: TGTGCCAGCAGCTTAGTTGCGGTCCATGAGCAGTTCTTC
CDR3aa: CASSLVAVHEQFF
d_gene: -
j_gene: TRBJ2-1
abundance: -
v_gene: TRBV7-8

CDR3nt: TGTGCCTGGAGTGTCGACAGGGTGGGCGGCTACACCTTC
CDR3aa: CAWSVDRVGGYTF
d_gene: TRBD1
j_gene: TRBJ1-2
abundance: -
v_gene: TRBV30

CDR3nt: TGCGCCAGCAGCCAAGACAGGATGGGAGGGGTTTGGACCCAGTACTTC
CDR3aa: CASSQDRMGGVWTQYF
d_gene: TRBD2
j_gene: TRBJ2-5
abundance: -
v_gene: TRBV4-1

CDR3nt: TGCGCCAGCACTGAAGGACTAGCGGGAGCCTTCTACGAGCAGTACTTC
CDR3aa: CASTEGLAGAFYEQYF
d_gene: TRBD2
j_gene: TRBJ2-7
abundance: few
v_gene: TRBV5-1

CDR3nt: TGTGCCAGCAGCGTGACGGACAGGGGCTACGAGCAGTACTTC
CDR3aa: CASSVTDRGYEQYF
d_gene: TRBD1
j_gene: TRBJ2-7
abundance: -
v_gene: TRBV9

CDR3nt: TGTGCCAGCAGTGGTCGGACAGGGGGAGCTCAGCCCCAGCATTTT
CDR3aa: CASSGRTGGAQPQHF
d_gene: TRBD1
j_gene: TRBJ1-5
abundance: -
v_gene: TRBV2

CDR3nt: TGTGCCAGCAGCTCGCTAGCGGGAGCCTACAATGAGCAGTTCTTC
CDR3aa: CASSSLAGAYNEQFF
d_gene: TRBD2
j_gene: TRBJ2-1
abundance: once
v_gene: TRBV6-2/TRBV6-3

CDR3nt: TGCGCCAGCAGCTCGAGCACGACGGGGTCCTACGAGCAGTACTTC
CDR3aa: CASSSSTTGSYEQYF
d_gene: -
j_gene: TRBJ2-7
abundance: -
v_gene: TRBV5-1

CDR3nt: TGTGCCAGCAGTTTCACTATCTTGGAGACCCAGTACTTC
CDR3aa: CASSFTILETQYF
d_gene: -
j_gene: TRBJ2-5
abundance: -
v_gene: TRBV11-2

CDR3nt: TGTGCCAGCAGCCTTAATGGGCCCTACGAGCAGTACTTC
CDR3aa: CASSLNGPYEQYF
d_gene: -
j_gene: TRBJ2-7
abundance: -
v_gene: TRBV14

CDR3nt: TGTGCCAGCAGTTACCGGGACAGCACCTCCTATGGCTACACCTTC
CDR3aa: CASSYRDSTSYGYTF
d_gene: TRBD1
j_gene: TRBJ1-2
abundance: -
v_gene: TRBV6-5

CDR3nt: TGTGCCAGCAGCCAAGTACAGGGTCCCTACAATGAGCAGTTCTTC
CDR3aa: CASSQVQGPYNEQFF
d_gene: -
j_gene: TRBJ2-1
abundance: -
v_gene: TRBV3-1/TRBV3-2

CDR3nt: TGTGCCAGCAGCCCACAGGGTCCTGGCTACACCTTC
CDR3aa: CASSPQGPGYTF
d_gene: -
j_gene: TRBJ1-2
abundance: -
v_gene: TRBV7-2

CDR3nt: TGTGCCAGCCTAGGCGCAGGGGGCCACGAGCAGTACTTC
CDR3aa: CASLGAGGHEQYF
d_gene: TRBD1
j_gene: TRBJ2-7
abundance: -
v_gene: TRBV6-6

CDR3nt: TGTGCCAGCAGACTTTTACCCTACAATGAGCAGTTCTTC
CDR3aa: CASRLLPYNEQFF
d_gene: -
j_gene: TRBJ2-1
abundance: -
v_gene: TRBV2